This T cell receptor (beta chain) was profiled in a study of human T cells and chemical hapten exposure. The overall study: Across its roughly 23 weeks, the study gave patients weekly diphenylcyclopropenone doses to the scalp.

TCRdb reanalysed the RACE reads using MiXCR and keeps one entry per CDR3 protein. The table lists some 350,000 distinct CDR3 sequences, about 6% of them singletons. CDR1 is MGHRA and CDR2 is YSYEKL in the germline V gene. CDR3 length: 14 residues. Trimming took off 1 base at V and 2 bases at J, with 7 bases between the two ends. Points on this clonotype: Its antigen is undetermined.

Findings and caveats of the study: It should be noted that donors had alopecia, so their immune response may differ from healthy people's.

Time point of the sample: patch test 2, 6 weeks after DPC sensitization. Treatment defined: therapeutic diphenylcyclopropenone sensitization with weekly scalp DPC. Specimen: whole blood, collected in connection with sensitization to the hapten diphenylcyclopropenone (DPC). This TCR was recovered from a woman in her late teens or twenties with alopecia areata. Some clones in this sample may be carry-over from other donors' samples. The rearrangement links TRBV4-1 to TRBJ2-3; D not certain. The CDR3 DNA sequence: TGCGCCAGCAGCCAAGCGCAGGACACAGATACGCAGTATTTT. This gives the protein CASSQAQDTDTQYF.